These 12 T cell receptor beta chains were sequenced from one sample in a study of beta chain features in type 1 diabetes. Of the isolated RNA, all was reverse transcribed, and so the sequenced material was expressed TCRB transcripts. Sequencing used immunoSEQ multiplex PCR; TCRdb keeps in-frame clones, though not all of them. The table includes a few hundred thousand clones, around 16% detected once. The sequenced sample consisted of naive CD4+ T cells from blood. Source of these receptors: a woman aged 18-35 years in good health.

The sample holds a few counts of this clone. This chain joins TRBV6-4 and TRBJ2-3; 8 nucleotides match TRBD2. The CDR3 spans 14 residues. Per germline, CDR1 MRHNA and CDR2 SNTAGT. The V segment lost 6 bases and the J segment 8 bases; nucleotides outside the gene matches: 10. The CDR3 DNA sequence: TGTGCCAGCAGAGCGGGAGTCCGGAACGGTACGCAGTATTTT. This gives the protein CASRAGVRNGTQYF.

The J gene is TRBJ1-5, the V gene TRBV5-4, with D possibly TRBD1 on 5 matching bases. The CDR3 consists of 13 residues. CDR1 is SGHNT, CDR2 YYREEE, per germline (reference sequence). Trimming removed 4 bases from V and 2 bases from J, with 7 bases in between. CDR3 loop: CASSVQGNQPQHF. The CDR3 DNA follows: TGTGCCAGCAGCGTACAGGGCAATCAGCCCCAGCATTTT. Together with reference TRBV5-4 and TRBJ1-5, the CDR3 gives the full variable domain: ETGVTQSPTHLIKTRGQQVTLRCSSQSGHNTVSWYQQALGQGPQFIFQYYREEENGRGNFPPRFSGLQFPNYSSELNVNALELDDSALYLCASSVQGNQPQHFGDGTRLSIL.

This clone has only a few counts. The rearrangement uses TRBV7-2 and TRBJ2-2; D remains unclear. The CDR3 runs 14 residues. Deletions cut 5 bases from V and 0 bases from J, with 7 bases between. The germline CDR1 and CDR2 sequences are SGHTA and FQGNSA. The CDR3 spells CASSIGANTGELFF. Here the CDR3 DNA reads TGTGCCAGCAGCATCGGAGCGAACACCGGGGAGCTGTTTTTT.

This sequence joins TRBV9 and TRBJ2-2, with a possible D match to TRBD2 (6 bases). The CDR3 spans 14 residues. V lost 4 bases and J lost 9, with 16 bases in between. Per germline, CDR1 SGDLS and CDR2 YYNGEE. In nucleotides, the CDR3 is TGTGCCAGCAGCCCCCGAGGCGGGATCAGGGAGCTGTTTTTT. It is translated as CASSPRGGIRELFF.

The sample holds a few counts of this clone. This chain links TRBV5-1 with TRBJ1-1; D not certain. V was trimmed by 4 bases and J by 8 bases, leaving 12 bases between them. CDR3 size: 12 residues. CDR1 and CDR2 from the germline V gene are SGHRS and YFSETQ. CDR3 coding DNA: TGCGCCAGCAGCCCCGGCGCGGGGGAAGCTTTCTTT. This sequence encodes CASSPGAGEAFF.

The sample holds a few counts of this clone. V usage is TRBV5-1 and J usage is TRBJ2-2; TRBD2 matches 14 bases. The V gene's germline CDR1 is SGHRS and CDR2 YFSETQ. The length of the CDR3 is 17 residues. J was trimmed by 4 bases and V by 0 bases; bases with no gene match: 2. This CDR3 reads CASSLGGLAGATGELFF. In nucleotides, the CDR3 is TGCGCCAGCAGCTTGGGGGGACTAGCGGGAGCCACCGGGGAGCTGTTTTTT.

The V call is TRBV18, the J call TRBJ1-1; 10 bases align to TRBD1. Per the germline V gene, CDR1 is KGHSH and CDR2 is LQKENI. The J segment lost 6 bases and the V segment lost 5 bases, leaving 6 bases of the junction unmatched. The CDR3 spans 14 residues. This chain's CDR3 is CASSAGQGKSEAFF. Written as DNA, the CDR3 is TGTGCCAGCTCAGCGGGACAGGGGAAATCTGAAGCTTTCTTT.

This clone turned up a few times. This chain connects TRBV5-6 to TRBJ2-5; 11 bases line up with TRBD2. J was trimmed by 4 bases and V by 5 bases; bases with no gene match: 7. CDR1 is SGHDT, CDR2 YYEEEE, per germline. The CDR3 consists of 15 residues. The CDR3 DNA follows: TGTGCCAGCAGGTTACTAGCGGGAGTGGGAGAGACCCAGTACTTC. Protein product: CASRLLAGVGETQYF. The full variable domain, its missing parts supplied by reference TRBV5-6 and TRBJ2-5, is DAGVTQSPTHLIKTRGQQVTLRCSPKSGHDTVSWYQQALGQGPQFIFQYYEEEERQRGNFPDRFSGHQFPNYSSELNVNALLLGDSALYLCASRLLAGVGETQYFGPGTRLLVL.

This clone has just a few counts. This chain uses TRBV25-1 with TRBJ2-1; D is unclear. V lost 7 bases to trimming and J lost 5 bases, with 12 bases between them. This CDR3 has 13 residues. Germline V lookup: CDR1 MGHDK, CDR2 SYGVNS. CDR3 loop: CASTSRLDNEQFF. Here the CDR3 DNA reads TGTGCCAGCACCTCCCGGTTGGACAATGAGCAGTTCTTC.

This clone was recorded once. V gene TRBV11-2 combines with J gene TRBJ1-1; D is unresolved. The CDR3 runs to 14 residues. The germline gives CDR1 SGHAT, CDR2 FQNNGV. Trimming stripped 3 bases from V and 1 base from J, with 9 bases between. The CDR3 bases are TGTGCCAGCAGCTTCCGTCGACAGAACACTGAAGCTTTCTTT. Translation gives CASSFRRQNTEAFF.

The CDR3 is CASEGQAIYEQYF. The DNA of the CDR3 is TGTGCTTCAGAGGGACAGGCTATCTACGAGCAGTACTTC. The chain is built from TRBV28 and TRBJ2-7; 8 bases match TRBD1. Germline assignment: CDR1 MDHEN and CDR2 SYDVKM. This CDR3 contains 13 residues.

V and J are TRBV28 and TRBJ1-2, with 7 bases identical to TRBD1. Trimming at V came to 6 bases and at J to 8 bases, leaving 9 bases not matched to a gene. The germline gives CDR1 MDHEN, CDR2 SYDVKM. The CDR3 contains 13 residues. The CDR3 sequence: CASSSRTGRGYTF. The CDR3 bases are TGTGCCAGCAGCTCAAGGACAGGTCGAGGCTACACCTTC.